The rows below give T cell receptor beta chains drawn from one sample of a study of T cell responses to AZD1222 COVID-19 vaccine. Using immunoSEQ multiplex PCR, the repertoire was profiled, and TCRdb retains in-frame clones only, with some absent. The sample carries approximately 150,000 clones, over 85% recorded once. Sequenced material: peripheral blood, taken 28 days after the second AZD1222 dose. These receptors were collected from an adult who received the AZD1222 COVID-19 vaccine. CDR3s leave out the opening cysteine and the closing phenylalanine or tryptophan. Fields, in order: J gene, V gene, CDR3 protein.

J: TRBJ2-5; V: TRBV11-2; CDR3: ASSPSGTQY
J: TRBJ1-2; V: TRBV19; CDR3: ASSLRTSNGYT
J: TRBJ1-2; V: TRBV18; CDR3: ASSLRTGRNYGYT
J: TRBJ2-7; V: TRBV28; CDR3: ASQTTGRGGYEQY
J: TRBJ2-5; V: TRBV4-1; CDR3: ASSQGWGGLASTKYQETQY
J: TRBJ1-3; V: TRBV29-1; CDR3: SVRGTENSGNTIY
J: TRBJ2-2; V: TRBV10-3; CDR3: AISESTRAAGELF
J: TRBJ2-7; V: TRBV27; CDR3: ASSSQALAGVYEQY
J: TRBJ1-5; V: TRBV7-8; CDR3: ASSLEGPFSNQPQH
J: TRBJ2-5; V: TRBV3-1/TRBV3-2; CDR3: ASSQELAGGETQY
J: TRBJ1-2; V: TRBV5-5; CDR3: ASSLAASGGFGYGYT
J: TRBJ2-6; V: TRBV25-1; CDR3: ASTGSAGANVLT
J: TRBJ1-6; V: TRBV7-2; CDR3: ASSLQGADSPLH
J: TRBJ2-1; V: TRBV12-5; CDR3: ASGLTLAGGSYNEQF
J: TRBJ1-2; V: TRBV28; CDR3: ASSPGQGGGYT
J: TRBJ2-7; V: TRBV10-3; CDR3: AISERKLSPYEQY
J: TRBJ2-7; V: TRBV7-8; CDR3: ASSYSSGSYEQY
J: TRBJ2-3; V: TRBV30; CDR3: AWSVTSGGWDTQY
J: TRBJ2-7; V: TRBV6-5; CDR3: ASSYSRATSSYEQY
J: TRBJ1-1; V: TRBV7-2; CDR3: ASSLGQADEYEAF
J: TRBJ2-3; V: TRBV3-1/TRBV3-2; CDR3: ASSLTPPRYREFGRPTDTQY
J: TRBJ2-3; V: TRBV6-1; CDR3: ASSEGAGLIVDTQY
J: TRBJ2-2; V: TRBV24-1; CDR3: ATLEGGELF
J: TRBJ1-5; V: TRBV5-8; CDR3: ASSLMGDNQPQH
J: TRBJ2-7; V: TRBV19; CDR3: ASSIPGYEQY
J: TRBJ1-2; V: TRBV27; CDR3: ASSSKRSYGYT
J: TRBJ1-5; V: TRBV24-1; CDR3: ATSQQGNQPQH
J: TRBJ2-7; V: TRBV6-5; CDR3: ASSFSGGNYREQY
J: TRBJ2-5; V: TRBV27; CDR3: ASSSPGLAKETQY
J: TRBJ1-5; V: TRBV30; CDR3: AWGPGQASPQH
J: TRBJ1-2; V: TRBV3-1/TRBV3-2; CDR3: ASSGRRTPDGYT
J: TRBJ1-2; V: TRBV9; CDR3: ASSVAEGYDGYT
J: TRBJ2-2; V: TRBV27; CDR3: ASSLEGRRELF
J: TRBJ1-2; V: TRBV5-1; CDR3: ASSLGDSAYGYT
J: TRBJ2-7; V: TRBV6-5; CDR3: ASSYSLSGLSYEQY
J: TRBJ2-2; V: TRBV6-6; CDR3: ASSPGPDGWNTGELF
J: TRBJ1-1; V: TRBV5-1; CDR3: ASSLGGPRPEAF
J: TRBJ1-1; V: TRBV7-2; CDR3: ASSLGLGRYTEAF
J: TRBJ2-1; V: TRBV7-8; CDR3: ASSLAAGITYNEQF
J: TRBJ2-7; V: TRBV5-1; CDR3: ASSLRSGNSYEQY
J: TRBJ2-7; V: TRBV24-1; CDR3: ATSDPRQGEQY
J: TRBJ1-1; V: TRBV9; CDR3: ASSVVPQNTEAF
J: TRBJ2-7; V: TRBV12-3/TRBV12-4; CDR3: ASSPDRVYEQY